These T cell receptor beta chains were read from a single sample in a study of T-cell reconstitution after alpha-beta-depleted transplantation in children. MiXCR was run by TCRdb on the PCR reads, yielding one entry per CDR3 protein. This sample has about 640,000 distinct CDR3 sequences, with 10% to 15% found just once. The sequences come from PBMCs, mostly from graft donor cells, collected 360 days after TCRalphabeta/CD19-depleted stem cell transplant. Every receptor here comes from a male patient between 5 and 17 years old who had a stem cell transplant for acute myeloid leukemia, so the T cells may come from the graft donor. Both conserved end residues are part of each CDR3. A D gene is named only where the DNA matches it firmly. Only part of the rows carry a size: once, few, many, or a class if the clone is expanded.

J gene,CDR3 length,D gene,clone size,V gene,CDR3 DNA,CDR3 protein
TRBJ2-5,13,NA,NA,TRBV6-6,TGTGCCAGCAGTTACTTTAAATCAGAGACCCAGTACTTC,CASSYFKSETQYF
TRBJ2-3,16,TRBD2,many,TRBV12-3/TRBV12-4,TGTGCCAGCAGTTTATCCAGGACTAGCGGGAGCGATTTGCAGTATTTT,CASSLSRTSGSDLQYF
TRBJ2-1,16,NA,few,TRBV15,TGTGCCACCAGCGGAGAAGATCCGGGACACTGGAATGAGCAGTTCTTC,CATSGEDPGHWNEQFF
TRBJ2-1,16,NA,few,TRBV7-9,TGTGCCAGCAGCTCCTGGAAACCCGGGGCCTACAATGAGCAGTTCTTC,CASSSWKPGAYNEQFF
TRBJ1-1,14,NA,NA,TRBV5-1,TGCGCCAGCAGCCGAGTCTGGGACACCTCTGAAGCTTTCTTT,CASSRVWDTSEAFF
TRBJ2-7,14,NA,few,TRBV12-3/TRBV12-4,TGTGCCAGCAGTTTATCCTCCCCCGGCTACGAGCAGTACTTC,CASSLSSPGYEQYF
TRBJ2-1,17,NA,few,TRBV6-5,TGTGCCAGCAGTTACGGCGCTCTAGCTCCCATGGCGGGTGAGCAGTTCTTC,CASSYGALAPMAGEQFF
TRBJ1-5,19,NA,NA,TRBV6-2/TRBV6-3,TGTGCCAGCACTCCTATTGGAGGGGAACACGTCTTACTGGATCAGCCCCAGCATTTT,CASTPIGGEHVLLDQPQHF
TRBJ2-7,14,TRBD2,NA,TRBV20-1,TGCAGTGCTAGGACTAGCATGAGCTCCTACGAGCAGTACTTC,CSARTSMSSYEQYF
TRBJ2-1,14,TRBD1,many,TRBV20-1,TGCAGTAATTCCGGGACAGACTCCTACAATGAGCAGTTCTTC,CSNSGTDSYNEQFF
TRBJ2-5,14,NA,many,TRBV5-6,TGTGCCCCCGGAGTTGGTGGGTCTCAAGAGACCCAGTACTTC,CAPGVGGSQETQYF
TRBJ2-3,16,NA,many,TRBV9,TGTGCCAGCAGCGTAGTCGGTGGGAGTAGCACAGATACGCAGTATTTT,CASSVVGGSSTDTQYF
TRBJ2-2,14,NA,few,TRBV30,TGTGCCTGGAGTCCTCCCGGCGGATTGGGGGAGCTGTTTTTT,CAWSPPGGLGELFF
TRBJ2-3,18,TRBD2,few,TRBV7-3,TGTGCCAGCAGCCTAACCTCCGGACTAGCGGGGGGCACAGATACGCAGTATTTT,CASSLTSGLAGGTDTQYF
TRBJ2-3,13,NA,NA,TRBV29-1,TGCAGCGTTATCCTAGCTAGCACAGATACGCAGTATTTT,CSVILASTDTQYF
TRBJ1-5,16,TRBD1,NA,TRBV9,TGTGCCAGCAGCGTAGGGACAGGGAGATCAAATCAGCCCCAGCATTTT,CASSVGTGRSNQPQHF